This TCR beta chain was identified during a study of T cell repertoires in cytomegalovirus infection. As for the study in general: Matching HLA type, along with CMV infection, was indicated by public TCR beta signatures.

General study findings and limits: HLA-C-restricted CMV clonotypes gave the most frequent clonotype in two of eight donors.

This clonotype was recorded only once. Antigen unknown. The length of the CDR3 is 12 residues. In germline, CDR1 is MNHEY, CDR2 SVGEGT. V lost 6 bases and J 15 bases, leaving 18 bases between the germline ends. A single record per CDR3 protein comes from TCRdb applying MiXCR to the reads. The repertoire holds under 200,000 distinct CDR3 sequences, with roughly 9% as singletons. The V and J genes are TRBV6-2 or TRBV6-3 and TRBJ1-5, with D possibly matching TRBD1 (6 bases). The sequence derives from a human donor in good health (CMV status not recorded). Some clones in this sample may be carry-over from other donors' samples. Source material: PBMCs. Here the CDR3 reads CASSQDGGPRHF. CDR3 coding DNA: TGTGCCAGCAGCCAGGATGGGGGCCCCAGGCATTTT.